This TCR beta chain was identified in a study of response to subunit inactivated influenza vaccine. Study-wide results and limits: There was a suggestion from the authors that each seasonal influenza vaccination recruits few new T cells.

There are a few counts of this clonotype. Its matching antigen is unknown. Using its own MiXCR run on the RT-PCR reads, TCRdb lists one record per CDR3 protein. Found here are some 500,000 distinct CDR3 sequences, over 10% of them singletons; the top ten hold about 12%. Germline V gene data show CDR1 as DFQATT and CDR2 as SNEGSKA (reference sequence). V lost 1 base and J 7 bases, leaving 14 bases between the germline ends. This CDR3 is 14 amino acids long. The material was PBMCs from blood, obtained more than 35 days after vaccination. The V gene is TRBV20-1, the J gene TRBJ2-1; D is possibly TRBD2 (6 bases). This clonotype was obtained from a man aged 50 to 60 who received an inactivated influenza vaccine. The CDR3 sequence: CSARVPRRGNEQFF. DNA of the CDR3: TGCAGTGCTAGAGTTCCCAGGCGGGGTAATGAGCAGTTCTTC.